This T cell receptor beta chain emerged from a study of blood T cell repertoires in COVID-19. Study overall: Researchers got acute and convalescent COVID-19 samples from the United States, Italy and Spain.

Enrolled during active infection, Seattle patients were then followed longitudinally. CDR3 length equals 16 residues. Germline CDR1 is SEHNR and CDR2 is FQNEAQ (reference sequence). Trimming shortened V by 3 bases and J by 3 bases, and 18 bases separated the two germline ends. Profiled with immunoSEQ multiplex PCR; TCRdb holds only in-frame clones, not every one. The sample consists of under 150,000 clones, more than 70% of them appearing once. The sequenced sample consisted of peripheral blood. The chain links TRBV7-9 to TRBJ2-7; possible D gene TRBD1, 6 bases. This sequence originates from a woman aged 60-75 years with COVID-19, enrolled during active disease. CDR3 sequence reads: CASSFHRDTFVYEQYF. The CDR3 nucleotides read TGTGCCAGCAGCTTTCACCGGGACACTTTCGTCTACGAGCAGTACTTC.